The rows below give T cell receptor beta chains drawn from one sample of a study of PD-L1 blockade in urothelial cancer. Libraries were prepared by immunoSEQ multiplex PCR; TCRdb keeps only in-frame clonotypes and omits some of them. This table has about 52,000 clones, 60% to 80% appearing once. Sequencing used PBMCs, obtained around atezolizumab (anti-PD-L1) treatment. All receptors derive from a man aged 70 or older with urothelial cancer. Each CDR3 is given with its conserved first and last residue. The D gene is left open where the match is weak. The size entry is marked missing in some rows and otherwise reads once, few, many or a size class.

d_call,v_call,clone_size,j_call,cdr3_aa,cdr3_nt
TRBD2,TRBV11-3,few,TRBJ2-1,CASSATSGSGVGSYNEQFF,TGTGCCAGCAGCGCGACTAGCGGGAGCGGGGTGGGCTCCTACAATGAGCAGTTCTTC
TRBD1,TRBV5-1,-,TRBJ1-2,CASSLDTGTGGYTF,TGCGCCAGCAGCTTGGATACAGGGACAGGTGGCTACACCTTC
-,TRBV27,-,TRBJ2-7,CANNAGLLTPSRGYEQYF,TGTGCCAACAATGCGGGCCTCCTAACTCCAAGTCGGGGGTACGAGCAGTACTTC
-,TRBV29-1,few,TRBJ2-4,CSATKTGGRGAKNIQYF,TGCAGCGCAACCAAGACCGGGGGGAGGGGGGCCAAAAACATTCAGTACTTC
TRBD1,TRBV4-1,-,TRBJ1-2,CASSQDPQGARHGYTF,TGCGCCAGCAGCCAAGATCCACAGGGGGCTCGACATGGCTACACCTTC
TRBD2,TRBV27,-,TRBJ2-7,CASRGGSHEQYF,TGTGCCAGCCGTGGCGGGAGCCACGAGCAGTACTTC
TRBD1,TRBV7-8,-,TRBJ2-5,CASSSSGTGRQETQYF,TGTGCCAGCAGCTCCTCCGGGACAGGGAGGCAAGAGACCCAGTACTTC
TRBD2,TRBV5-6,-,TRBJ2-5,CASSFLLAGGGETQYF,TGTGCCAGCAGCTTTCTGCTAGCGGGGGGAGGGGAGACCCAGTACTTC
-,TRBV11-3,many,TRBJ1-1,CASSLPGITEAFF,TGTGCCAGCAGCTTACCGGGAATCACTGAAGCTTTCTTT
TRBD2,TRBV4-2,-,TRBJ2-3,CASSQKGGLAGARTDTQYF,TGTGCCAGCAGCCAAAAGGGGGGACTAGCGGGGGCCCGCACAGATACGCAGTATTTT
-,TRBV14,medium-sized,TRBJ1-3,CASSPGWLSSGNTIYF,TGTGCCAGCAGCCCTGGCTGGCTGTCCTCTGGAAACACCATATATTTT
-,TRBV7-2,-,TRBJ1-2,CASSFRLGRDGGYTF,TGTGCCAGCAGCTTCCGACTAGGGAGGGACGGTGGCTACACCTTC